One and the same sample provided the 13 T cell receptor beta chains below, sequenced in a study of Ad26.COV2.S vaccination and SARS-CoV-2 variants. The repertoire was sequenced with immunoSEQ multiplex PCR; TCRdb's copy has only in-frame clones and lacks some. Among about 460,000 clones listed, roughly nine tenths were seen once. The treatment was: 19 received Ad26.COV2.S at low or high dose, single or two shots; five or six received placebo; per-sample allocation not given. Following the first vaccine or placebo injection, samples were taken on day 63. The specimen comprised peripheral blood, sampled in a trial of Ad26.COV2.S vaccine versus placebo. These receptors all come from a person between 18 and 65 years old who received the Ad26.COV2.S COVID-19 vaccine or a placebo.

V usage is TRBV5-1 and J usage is TRBJ2-5; TRBD1 agrees at 11 bases. The CDR3 covers 15 residues. After removal of 4 bases from V and 4 bases from J, the junction contained 6 bases not matched to a gene. Germline-derived CDR1 and CDR2 are SGHRS and YFSETQ. The CDR3 DNA follows: TGCGCCAGCAGCGACGGACAGGGGGCTTCAGAGACCCAGTACTTC. It specifies CASSDGQGASETQYF.

J is TRBJ2-4 and V is TRBV5-1, with 9 bases aligning to TRBD1. Germline CDR1 is SGHRS and CDR2 is YFSETQ. CDR3 length: 13 amino acids. V was clipped by 4 bases and J by 5 bases; unmatched bases: 1. Here the CDR3 DNA reads TGCGCCAGCAGCCGACAGGGGGAAAACATTCAGTACTTC. It translates to CASSRQGENIQYF.

This clone came up once. The V call is TRBV9, the J call TRBJ1-5; D remains ambiguous. The CDR3 length is 15 residues. Germline CDR1 reads SGDLS; CDR2 reads YYNGEE. V shed 0 bases and J shed 6 bases, with 13 bases lying between them. As DNA, the CDR3 is TGTGCCAGCAGCGTAGATGCCCCGGAACCTCAGCCCCAGCATTTT. This gives the protein CASSVDAPEPQPQHF. The whole variable domain, filled in from reference TRBV9 and TRBJ1-5, reads DSGVTQTPKHLITATGQRVTLRCSPRSGDLSVYWYQQSLDQGLQFLIQYYNGEERAKGNILERFSAQQFPDLHSELNLSSLELGDSALYFCASSVDAPEPQPQHFGDGTRLSIL.

The rearrangement joins TRBV7-2 to TRBJ2-3; D unresolved. The CDR3 consists of 13 residues. The germline V gene encodes CDR1 SGHTA and CDR2 FQGNSA. Between the trimmed V and J ends, which lost 2 bases and 7 bases, there was a span of 10 bases. The CDR3 nucleotides read TGTGCCAGCAGCTTAAACCAACGGAATACGCAGTATTTT. This gives the protein CASSLNQRNTQYF.

CDR3 nucleotide sequence: TGCGCCAGCAGCTTGGGACCGAGCTACTCCTACGAGCAGTACTTC. Amino acid sequence: CASSLGPSYSYEQYF. The chain combines TRBV5-1 with TRBJ2-7; no clear D gene. Per germline, CDR1 SGHRS and CDR2 YFSETQ. Trimming took off 0 bases at V and 0 bases at J, with 10 bases between the two ends. The CDR3 contains 15 residues. Complete variable domain (other parts from reference TRBV5-1 and TRBJ2-7): KAGVTQTPRYLIKTRGQQVTLSCSPISGHRSVSWYQQTPGQGLQFLFEYFSETQRNKGNFPGRFSGRQFSNSRSEMNVSTLELGDSALYLCASSLGPSYSYEQYFGPGTRLTVT.

The rearrangement joins TRBV27 to TRBJ1-1, with a tentative D call TRBD1 (5 bases). This CDR3 contains 13 residues. Trimming left V 6 bases short and J 1 base short, with 9 bases between. Germline V CDR1 and CDR2: MNHEY, SMNVEV (reference sequence). CDR3 loop: CASRTGGNTEAFF. The CDR3, as DNA: TGTGCCAGCAGAACCGGGGGGAACACTGAAGCTTTCTTT.

This rearrangement joins TRBV28 to TRBJ2-7; 10 nucleotides line up with TRBD1. This CDR3 comprises 15 residues. Trimming at V came to 2 bases and at J to 3 bases, leaving 4 bases not matched to a gene. Germline-derived CDR1 and CDR2 are MDHEN and SYDVKM. CDR3 in amino acids: CASSLGGQGIYEQYF. DNA for the CDR3: TGTGCCAGCAGTTTAGGGGGACAGGGGATCTACGAGCAGTACTTC.

The rearrangement joins TRBV19 to TRBJ2-7; the match to TRBD2 covers 7 bases. CDR1 is LNHDA, CDR2 SQIVND, per germline (reference sequence). The V segment lost 4 bases and the J segment 2 bases; nucleotides outside the gene matches: 5. The CDR3 is made up of 14 amino acids. The CDR3 nucleotides read TGTGCCAGTAGTACTTCTAGCGGTACCTACGAGCAGTACTTC. This codes for CASSTSSGTYEQYF.

This chain uses TRBV5-1 with TRBJ1-2; D remains unclear. The CDR3 runs to 13 residues. Germline V gene sequence: CDR1 SGHRS, CDR2 YFSETQ. Trimming pared 0 bases from V and 8 bases from J, leaving 11 bases between. CDR3 nucleotides: TGCGCCAGCAGCTTGGAAAAGGCAGGCGGCTACACCTTC. Translation: CASSLEKAGGYTF.

This chain links TRBV5-6 with TRBJ2-3; D remains unclear. The length of the CDR3 is 15 residues. V dropped 1 base and J dropped 2 bases, with 11 bases sitting between them. The germline gives CDR1 SGHDT, CDR2 YYEEEE. The CDR3 is CASSLPRAHTDTQYF. The CDR3 DNA reads as TGTGCCAGCAGCTTGCCACGGGCCCACACAGATACGCAGTATTTT.

The chain recombines TRBV13 with TRBJ2-5; D possibly uses TRBD1 or TRBD2 (5 bases each). V gave up 3 bases and J gave up 4 bases, with 36 bases separating them. Germline V gene data show CDR1 as PRHDT and CDR2 as FYEKMQ (reference sequence). This CDR3 spans 22 amino acids. CDR3 DNA: TGTGCCAGCAGCTTCTCTGCAATAGGGGTGGAGGAAAGTGGCCCTGAAAGAGAGACCCAGTACTTC. This codes for CASSFSAIGVEESGPERETQYF.

This rearrangement joins TRBV5-1 to TRBJ1-4, with TRBD1 matching over 7 bases. Germline trimming cut 7 bases from V and 7 bases from J; bases unmatched to any gene: 7. The CDR3 has 13 amino acids. CDR1 SGHRS and CDR2 YFSETQ come from the germline V gene. The CDR3 coding sequence is TGCGCCAGCGGTACAGGGGACACTGAAAAACTGTTTTTT. Translated, it gives CASGTGDTEKLFF.

CDR3 coding DNA: TGCGCCAGCAGCCTCGTGACCCCGAACACCGGGGAGCTGTTTTTT. Translated, it gives CASSLVTPNTGELFF. This sequence joins TRBV4-3 and TRBJ2-2; D is unresolved. Trimming pared 4 bases from V and 0 bases from J, leaving 9 bases between. Germline assignment: CDR1 LGHNA and CDR2 YSLEER. This CDR3 comprises 15 residues.